The 29 T cell receptor beta chains listed next were all sequenced from one sample in a study of blood T cell repertoires in COVID-19. Here immunoSEQ multiplex PCR was the method, and the copy in TCRdb shows in-frame clones only, minus some. The sample holds around 150,000 clones, under 80% seen once. The sample was peripheral blood. Receptor source: a man between 60 and 70 years old with acute or convalescent COVID-19.

The rearrangement joins TRBV11-2 to TRBJ2-7, with D perhaps matching TRBD2 (5 bases). Looked up from germline, CDR1 is SGHAT and CDR2 is FQNNGV. The CDR3 has 12 amino acids. Trimming left V 6 bases short and J 2 bases short, with 8 bases between. The CDR3 nucleotides are TGTGCCAGCAGGTTCGGGGCCTACGAGCAGTACTTC. This translates into CASRFGAYEQYF. Full variable domain (missing parts from reference TRBV11-2 and TRBJ2-7): EAGVAQSPRYKIIEKRQSVAFWCNPISGHATLYWYQQILGQGPKLLIQFQNNGVVDDSQLPKDRFSAERLKGVDSTLKIQPAKLEDSAVYLCASRFGAYEQYFGPGTRLTVT.

The chain is built from TRBV18 and TRBJ1-2; 8 bases fit TRBD1. V lost 5 bases and J lost 6; bases outside the gene matches: 5. The CDR3 is 13 amino acids. Germline V gene sequence: CDR1 KGHSH, CDR2 LQKENI. This CDR3 is CASSTDRAHGYTF. As DNA, the CDR3 is TGTGCCAGCTCAACGGACAGGGCCCATGGCTACACCTTC. The full variable domain, its missing parts supplied by reference TRBV18 and TRBJ1-2, is NAGVMQNPRHLVRRRGQEARLRCSPMKGHSHVYWYRQLPEEGLKFMVYLQKENIIDESGMPKERFSAEFPKEGPSILRIQQVVRGDSAAYFCASSTDRAHGYTFGSGTRLTVV.

This clone was detected only a few times. This CDR3 is CASSPQGGRAFF. The DNA of the CDR3 is TGTGCCAGCAGTCCGCAGGGTGGGAGGGCTTTCTTT. The chain links TRBV6-5 to TRBJ1-1; a possible D gene is TRBD1 (5 bases). The CDR3 contains 12 residues. Trimming stripped 5 bases from V and 11 bases from J, with 15 bases between. Per germline, CDR1 MNHEY and CDR2 SVGAGI.

The count of this clone is one. This chain joins TRBV19 and TRBJ1-2; no clear D gene. This CDR3 spans 13 amino acids. V was pared by 7 bases and J by 6 bases, with 15 bases between. The germline V gene has CDR1 LNHDA and CDR2 SQIVND (reference sequence). The CDR3 DNA reads as TGTGCCAGTATCGGACTTCTCTGGAATGGCTACACCTTC. Its protein is CASIGLLWNGYTF.

This clone was observed many times. The chain combines TRBV29-1 with TRBJ1-2; 7 bases agree with TRBD1. Trimming took 2 bases from V and 8 from J; bases not matched to a gene: 2. CDR1 and CDR2 (germline): SQVTM, ANQGSEA. CDR3 length equals 11 residues. Here the CDR3 reads CSVERGRGYTF. As DNA, the CDR3 is TGCAGCGTTGAAAGGGGGCGCGGCTACACCTTC. The whole variable domain, filled in from reference TRBV29-1 and TRBJ1-2, reads SAVISQKPSRDICQRGTSLTIQCQVDSQVTMMFWYRQQPGQSLTLIATANQGSEATYESGFVIDKFPISRPNLTFSTLTVSNMSPEDSSIYLCSVERGRGYTFGSGTRLTVV.

The gene calls are TRBV5-1 and TRBJ2-1; D ambiguous. Germline assignment: CDR1 SGHRS and CDR2 YFSETQ. V lost 0 bases to trimming and J lost 1 base, with 5 bases between them. The CDR3 length is 14 residues. DNA for the CDR3: TGCGCCAGCAGCTTGGTCCCTTCCTACAATGAGCAGTTCTTC. Translating it yields CASSLVPSYNEQFF.

J is TRBJ2-7 and V is TRBV4-1; the D gene is possibly TRBD1 (5 bases). The germline V and J ends were trimmed by 5 bases and 4 bases, with 15 bases remaining between them. The CDR3 has 14 residues. Per the germline V gene, CDR1 is MGHRA and CDR2 is YSYEKL. The CDR3 DNA follows: TGCGCCAGCAGCAGGGGCCATTCTTCTTACGAGCAGTACTTC. Translating it yields CASSRGHSSYEQYF.

The chain couples TRBV6-5 to TRBJ1-1; D gene uncertain. This CDR3 contains 13 residues. Per germline, CDR1 MNHEY and CDR2 SVGAGI. The V gene lost 6 bases and the J gene lost 1 base, with 9 bases spanning the gap. CDR3 protein: CASRRGENTEAFF. CDR3 sequence (DNA): TGTGCCAGCAGGAGAGGAGAGAACACTGAAGCTTTCTTT.

The rearrangement links TRBV6-1 to TRBJ1-2, with unresolved D. In germline, CDR1 is MNHNS, CDR2 SASEGT. The CDR3 sequence is 13 residues long. The V gene lost 3 bases and the J gene lost 8 bases, with 13 bases spanning the gap. For the CDR3, the DNA is TGTGCCAGCAGTGACGTCACCCCGAGAGGCTACACCTTC. This translates into CASSDVTPRGYTF.

This chain connects TRBV5-1 to TRBJ1-2; 8 bases agree with TRBD1. The CDR3 has 14 amino acids. In germline, CDR1 is SGHRS, CDR2 YFSETQ. J lost 8 bases, V lost 0 bases, and 6 bases had no gene match. The CDR3 bases are TGCGCCAGCAGCTTGGGAGGACAGGGCAACGGCTACACCTTC. This translates into CASSLGGQGNGYTF. Drawing the rest from reference TRBV5-1 and TRBJ1-2, the complete variable domain is KAGVTQTPRYLIKTRGQQVTLSCSPISGHRSVSWYQQTPGQGLQFLFEYFSETQRNKGNFPGRFSGRQFSNSRSEMNVSTLELGDSALYLCASSLGGQGNGYTFGSGTRLTVV.

This clone has a single count. The chain is built from TRBV6-5 and TRBJ1-5; D call uncertain. Between the trimmed V and J ends, which lost 8 bases and 0 bases, there was a span of 8 bases. CDR1 and CDR2 from the germline V gene are MNHEY and SVGAGI. This CDR3 has 13 amino acids. For the CDR3, the DNA is TGTGCCAGCGAGAGGGATAGCAATCAGCCCCAGCATTTT. Its protein product is CASERDSNQPQHF.

The chain employs TRBV6-6 and TRBJ1-1; 7 bases match TRBD1. This CDR3 is 13 amino acids long. J was trimmed by 4 bases and V by 7 bases; bases with no gene match: 6. Per germline, CDR1 MNHNY and CDR2 SVGAGI (reference sequence). The CDR3 nucleotides are TGTGCCAGCACCTTAACAGGGGTCACTGAAGCTTTCTTT. Translation gives CASTLTGVTEAFF.

V is TRBV6-5 and J is TRBJ1-5; no definite D call. The CDR3 extends over 15 amino acids. Germline V CDR1 and CDR2: MNHEY, SVGAGI. V was clipped by 0 bases and J by 3 bases, with 9 bases between them. The chain's CDR3 is CASSYSRVPNQPQHF. In DNA form, the CDR3 reads TGTGCCAGCAGTTACTCGCGAGTCCCCAATCAGCCCCAGCATTTT.

The V gene is TRBV28, the J gene TRBJ2-7, with TRBD1 matching over 7 bases. The CDR3 contains 14 residues. The germline V gene encodes CDR1 MDHEN and CDR2 SYDVKM. With 4 bases clipped from V and 5 bases from J, the junction kept 8 bases outside the gene matches. CDR3 in DNA: TGTGCCAGCAGTTCCCAGACAGGGAAGGACGAGCAGTACTTC. Protein: CASSSQTGKDEQYF.

This clone occurred once. The gene calls are TRBV29-1 and TRBJ2-7; a possible D gene is TRBD2 (6 bases). Trimming shortened V by 7 bases and J by 0 bases, and 16 bases separated the two germline ends. CDR3 size: 14 residues. Germline CDR1 and CDR2: SQVTM and ANQGSEA. In DNA form, the CDR3 reads TGCAGCGGACGTACTAGCTGGAGCTCCTACGAGCAGTACTTC. It encodes CSGRTSWSSYEQYF.

The chain is built from TRBV11-1 and TRBJ2-1; D unclear. CDR3 length equals 15 residues. Germline loops: CDR1 SGHAT, CDR2 FQDESV (reference sequence). With 4 bases removed from V and 0 bases from J, the gap between germline ends came to 10 bases. In DNA, the CDR3 is TGTGCCAGCAGCTACCTAAGCTTCTCCTACAATGAGCAGTTCTTC. Translated: CASSYLSFSYNEQFF.

The rearrangement uses TRBV5-1 and TRBJ2-3; D not certain. The CDR3 is made up of 15 amino acids. Trimming cost V 0 bases and J 2 bases, with 10 bases left between them. Germline-derived CDR1 and CDR2 are SGHRS and YFSETQ. The CDR3 sequence is CASSLATDHTDTQYF. The CDR3 coding sequence is TGCGCCAGCAGCTTGGCCACAGACCACACAGATACGCAGTATTTT.

The table lists this clone with a count of one. The chain is built from TRBV4-1 and TRBJ1-1; 8 nucleotides line up with TRBD1. Germline V gene lookup returns CDR1 MGHRA and CDR2 YSYEKL. The CDR3 is 14 residues long. V lost 4 bases, J lost 0 bases, and 1 base stayed unmatched. The CDR3 DNA follows: TGCGCCAGCAGCCTGACAGGGGTGAACACTGAAGCTTTCTTT. This sequence encodes CASSLTGVNTEAFF.

The J gene is TRBJ2-5, the V gene TRBV7-2; D is possibly TRBD2 (6 bases). The CDR3 spans 15 residues. V was trimmed by 0 bases and J by 0 bases, leaving 8 bases between them. Per germline, CDR1 SGHTA and CDR2 FQGNSA. The CDR3 loop reads CASSLAGGYQETQYF. DNA of the CDR3: TGTGCCAGCAGCTTAGCGGGAGGATACCAAGAGACCCAGTACTTC.

This clone was detected only a few times. The rearrangement uses TRBV15 and TRBJ2-3; unclear D gene. CDR3 length equals 12 residues. Trimming took off 2 bases at V and 4 bases at J, with 4 bases between the two ends. From germline, CDR1 is LNHNV and CDR2 YYDKDF (reference sequence). CDR3 region: CATSRIADTQYF. For the CDR3, the DNA is TGTGCCACCAGCAGAATCGCAGATACGCAGTATTTT.

This clone was seen once. The gene calls are TRBV19 and TRBJ2-5; 9 bases map to TRBD1. Trimming took 7 bases from V and 4 from J; bases not matched to a gene: 7. CDR1 is LNHDA and CDR2 is SQIVND in the germline V gene (reference sequence). The CDR3 loop spans 14 amino acids. CDR3 region: CASKGTGRRETQYF. In DNA, the CDR3 is TGTGCCAGTAAGGGGACAGGGCGGCGAGAGACCCAGTACTTC.

CDR3 nucleotide sequence: TGTGCCAGCAGTTACTCGACAGGCGGCGAGCAGTACTTC. Translated: CASSYSTGGEQYF. The V call is TRBV6-5, the J call TRBJ2-7; the D gene is possibly TRBD1 (6 bases). V dropped 0 bases and J dropped 6 bases, with 9 bases sitting between them. CDR1 is MNHEY and CDR2 is SVGAGI in the germline V gene. The CDR3 is 13 residues long.

The chain couples TRBV6-4 to TRBJ2-6, with a tentative D call TRBD1 (6 bases). Germline V gene sequence: CDR1 MRHNA, CDR2 SNTAGT. This CDR3 spans 16 amino acids. The ends were cut back, 3 bases at V and 0 bases at J, with 9 bases in the middle. Here the CDR3 reads CASSDRGTSGANVLTF. For the CDR3, the DNA is TGTGCCAGCAGTGATAGGGGGACCTCTGGGGCCAACGTCCTGACTTTC.

The rearrangement links TRBV3-1 (or the pseudogene TRBV3-2) to TRBJ2-1; TRBD2 matches at 9 bases. This CDR3 has 18 amino acids. Germline-derived CDR1 and CDR2 are LGHDT and YNNKEL (reference sequence). V was pared by 0 bases and J by 6 bases, with 12 bases of the junction left unmatched. CDR3 protein: CASSQERASGTRGNEQFF. CDR3 sequence (DNA): TGTGCCAGCAGCCAAGAGAGGGCTAGCGGGACCCGGGGCAATGAGCAGTTCTTC.

The chain uses TRBV19 and TRBJ2-3, with TRBD2 identical over 8 bases. Looked up from germline, CDR1 is LNHDA and CDR2 is SQIVND (reference sequence). J was trimmed by 4 bases and V by 1 base; bases with no gene match: 1. The CDR3 runs 14 residues. CDR3 residues: CASSIAAGADTQYF. CDR3 bases: TGTGCCAGTAGTATAGCAGCGGGAGCAGATACGCAGTATTTT.

The chain has TRBV28 and TRBJ1-2, with 9 bases that match TRBD1. The CDR3 contains 16 residues. Germline values: CDR1 MDHEN, CDR2 SYDVKM. Trimming at V came to 3 bases and at J to 4 bases, leaving 9 bases not matched to a gene. The CDR3 coding sequence is TGTGCCAGCAGTTTTTCTTACAGGGGGCTCGGCTATGGCTACACCTTC. Amino acids: CASSFSYRGLGYGYTF.

A word on this clone: Distinct nucleotide sequences in the sample also encode this CDR3. This rearrangement joins TRBV7-8 to TRBJ2-7; D is undetermined. CDR1 is SGHVS and CDR2 is FQNEAQ in the germline V gene. The CDR3 loop spans 13 amino acids. V was shortened by 1 base and J by 2 bases, with 6 bases between the two germline ends. This CDR3 reads CASSLGDTYEQYF. The CDR3 nucleotides are TGTGCCAGCAGCTTAGGCGACACCTACGAGCAGTACTTC.

The chain combines TRBV11-2 with TRBJ1-2, with 10 positions matching TRBD1. Germline lookup yields CDR1 SGHAT and CDR2 FQNNGV. The junction had 17 bases not matched to a gene; V was cut back by 5 bases and J by 8 bases. This CDR3 has 17 amino acids. The CDR3 is CASSLAQVTGGGNGYTF. Written as DNA, the CDR3 is TGTGCCAGCAGCCTCGCACAGGTGACAGGGGGCGGGAACGGCTACACCTTC.

The genes are TRBV9 and TRBJ2-1; a weak D match, TRBD2 (5 bases). The CDR3 is 15 residues long. Per germline, CDR1 SGDLS and CDR2 YYNGEE. V lost 0 bases to trimming and J lost 2 bases, with 9 bases between them. The CDR3 is CASSVAAGAYNEQFF. DNA for the CDR3: TGTGCCAGCAGCGTAGCTGCGGGTGCCTACAATGAGCAGTTCTTC. The full variable domain, rest sourced from reference TRBV9 and TRBJ2-1, is DSGVTQTPKHLITATGQRVTLRCSPRSGDLSVYWYQQSLDQGLQFLIQYYNGEERAKGNILERFSAQQFPDLHSELNLSSLELGDSALYFCASSVAAGAYNEQFFGPGTRLTVL.